This TCR beta chain was recovered during a study of Tregs in tolerant kidney transplant recipients. Broader study findings: The most relevant donor-specific Treg TCRbeta repertoire apparently came from expansion with activated donor B cells. The small number of patients limits these findings pending further validation.

About this clone: The antigen remains undetermined.

Libraries were prepared by immunoSEQ multiplex PCR; TCRdb keeps only in-frame clonotypes and omits some of them. Its clone listing holds roughly 48,000 clones. This TCR came from a human donor who received a combined kidney and bone marrow transplant. The starting material was CD4+ T cells from blood, obtained before the transplant.

CDR3 bases read: TGTGCCAGCAGCTTAGTTCAAGGGGAAAATGAG. It codes for CASSLVQGENE. The CDR3 as a whole reads CASSLVQGENEQFF. The V call is TRBV11-2, the J call TRBJ2-1; a weak D match, TRBD1 (5 bases). The CDR3 is cut off 3 residues early in the read; its end comes from the germline J gene. CDR1 is SGHAT, CDR2 FQNNGV, per germline. The CDR3 spans 14 residues. Trimming left V 1 base short and J 7 bases short, with 11 bases between.